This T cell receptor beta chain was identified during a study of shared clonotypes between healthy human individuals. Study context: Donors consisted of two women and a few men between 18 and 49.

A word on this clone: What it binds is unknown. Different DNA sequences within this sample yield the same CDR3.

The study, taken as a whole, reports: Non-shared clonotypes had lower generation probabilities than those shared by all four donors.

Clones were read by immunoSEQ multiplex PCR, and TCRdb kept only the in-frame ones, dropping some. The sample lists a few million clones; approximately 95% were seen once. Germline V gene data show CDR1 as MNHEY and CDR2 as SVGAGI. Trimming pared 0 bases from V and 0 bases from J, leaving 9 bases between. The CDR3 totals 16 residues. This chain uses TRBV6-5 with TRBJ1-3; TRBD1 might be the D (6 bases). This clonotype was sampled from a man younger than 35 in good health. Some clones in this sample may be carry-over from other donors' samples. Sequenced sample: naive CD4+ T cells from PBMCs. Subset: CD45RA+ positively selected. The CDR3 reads CASSYSTGNSGNTIYF. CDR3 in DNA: TGTGCCAGCAGTTACTCCACAGGGAACTCTGGAAACACCATATATTTT.